The 19 T cell receptor beta chains presented below share a single source sample, sequenced in a study of CD8 T cells in ankylosing spondylitis. One entry per CDR3 protein, called by TCRdb with MiXCR from the 5' RACE reads. The table records roughly 86,000 distinct CDR3 sequences, around 9.4% of them present only once. Sequenced: blood, either unsorted or a sorted T cell fraction (not recorded which). The receptors were gathered from a male donor with ankylosing spondylitis or in good health (not recorded which).

This clonotype was detected ten times or more. This chain uses TRBV20-1 with TRBJ2-5; 7 bases align to TRBD2. The germline gives CDR1 DFQATT, CDR2 SNEGSKA (reference sequence). The junction had 8 bases not matched to a gene; V was cut back by 3 bases and J by 4 bases. The CDR3 consists of 14 residues. The CDR3 sequence: CSARRELGGETQYF. The DNA of the CDR3 is TGCAGTGCTAGGCGGGAGCTCGGGGGAGAGACCCAGTACTTC.

In this sample, this clonotype turned up many times. Written as DNA, the CDR3 is TGCAGTGCTCCCGGACAGGGCGGGTATTCTGGTGGCTACACCTTC. Translating gives CSAPGQGGYSGGYTF. The gene calls are TRBV20-1 and TRBJ1-2, with TRBD1 matching 8 bases. CDR1 is DFQATT, CDR2 SNEGSKA, per germline (reference sequence). This CDR3 spans 15 amino acids. V lost 5 bases, J lost 7 bases, and 15 bases stayed unmatched.

This clonotype appeared many times. V gene TRBV12-3 or TRBV12-4 combines with J gene TRBJ1-1; D is perhaps TRBD1 (5 bases). Trimming removed 3 bases from V and 4 bases from J, with 12 bases in between. The length of the CDR3 is 14 residues. This CDR3 reads CASSFQGVVTEAFF. CDR3 bases: TGTGCCAGCAGTTTCCAGGGAGTAGTCACTGAAGCTTTCTTT.

In its sample, this clonotype was seen many times. DNA of the CDR3: TGTGCCAGCAGCCCTCACCTCGGACAGGGGAATCAGCCCCAGCATTTT. Its translation is CASSPHLGQGNQPQHF. The rearrangement joins TRBV3-1 to TRBJ1-5; 9 bases match TRBD1. This CDR3 is 16 amino acids long. The germline gives CDR1 LGHDT, CDR2 YNNKEL (reference sequence). Trimming cost V 4 bases and J 4 bases; bases outside gene matches: 8.

This clonotype was counted at least ten times. The genes are TRBV12-3 or TRBV12-4 and TRBJ1-5; D might be TRBD1 (6 bases). Trimming stripped 8 bases from V and 2 bases from J, with 16 bases between. The CDR3 runs 15 residues. The DNA for the CDR3 is TGTGCCAGCGCTCTTACAGGGATTGGCAATCAGCCCCAGCATTTT. Its translation is CASALTGIGNQPQHF.

This clonotype was recorded many times. This chain uses TRBV5-1 with TRBJ2-4; D remains ambiguous. The ends were cut back, 3 bases at V and 0 bases at J, with 13 bases in the middle. CDR3 length equals 16 residues. CDR1 is SGHRS and CDR2 is YFSETQ in the germline V gene. The CDR3 nucleotides are TGCGCCAGCAGCTCAGACCTGTGGGGAGCCAAAAACATTCAGTACTTC. The encoded protein is CASSSDLWGAKNIQYF.

CDR3 residues: CASSPTGVDNEKLFF. CDR3 bases: TGTGCCAGCTCACCTACAGGGGTCGATAATGAAAAACTGTTTTTT. V usage is TRBV18 and J usage is TRBJ1-4; TRBD1 matches 7 bases. This CDR3 has 15 amino acids. V was clipped by 3 bases and J by 4 bases; unmatched bases: 5. The germline V gene encodes CDR1 KGHSH and CDR2 LQKENI.

The V call is TRBV5-4, the J call TRBJ2-7; D remains unclear. The CDR3 extends over 13 amino acids. From germline, CDR1 is SGHNT and CDR2 YYREEE (reference sequence). Trimming removed 0 bases from V and 5 bases from J, with 9 bases in between. The CDR3 region is CASSLAGVDEQYF. The CDR3 bases are TGTGCCAGCAGCTTGGCAGGAGTCGACGAGCAGTACTTC.

The CDR3 region has the DNA TGTGCCAGCAGCAACAGGAACAATGAGCAGTTCTTC. This gives the protein CASSNRNNEQFF. This chain links TRBV21-1 with TRBJ2-1. TRBV21-1 is a recognized pseudogene. This CDR3 has 12 residues.

This clonotype was seen ten or more times. The gene calls are TRBV6-5 and TRBJ2-7; 15 positions match TRBD2. CDR1 is MNHEY, CDR2 SVGAGI, per germline. The CDR3 spans 17 residues. After removal of 6 bases from V and 2 bases from J, the junction contained 8 bases not matched to a gene. In DNA form, the CDR3 reads TGTGCCAGCAGGGGATCGGGACTAGCGGGGGGCGCCTACGAGCAGTACTTC. It translates to CASRGSGLAGGAYEQYF.

This clonotype has a count of ten or more. The chain uses TRBV12-3 or TRBV12-4 and TRBJ2-1, with 7 bases aligning to TRBD1. The ends lost 7 bases at V and 5 bases at J; junction bases unmatched: 11. This CDR3 is built from 15 residues. CDR3: CASTTSIGGNNEQFF. Written as DNA, the CDR3 is TGTGCCAGCACCACATCGATAGGGGGCAACAATGAGCAGTTCTTC.

Points on this clonotype: This could be a read error, since a much larger clone is one nucleotide away. The CDR3 is CASSEDYKETQHF. The CDR3 bases are TGTGCCAGCAGCGAAGACTACAAAGAGACCCAGCACTTC. V is TRBV7-9 and J is TRBJ2-5, with D possibly matching TRBD2 (5 bases). Germline CDR1 SEHNR, CDR2 FQNEAQ (reference sequence). The CDR3 length is 13 residues.

This clonotype was detected many times. The rearrangement links TRBV6-5 to TRBJ1-3; D gene unclear. V shed 6 bases and J shed 4 bases, with 7 bases lying between them. The CDR3 consists of 12 residues. Germline V gives CDR1 MNHEY, CDR2 SVGAGI. The CDR3 spells CASRNWGNTIYF. As DNA, the CDR3 is TGTGCCAGCAGGAACTGGGGAAACACCATATATTTT.

This clonotype was counted many times. CDR3 sequence (DNA): TGTGCCAGCAGTGGTCGAGGGCCCTCCTATAATTCACCCCTCCACTTT. It translates to CASSGRGPSYNSPLHF. The V gene is TRBV6-1, the J gene TRBJ1-6, with D hard to call. From germline, CDR1 is MNHNS and CDR2 SASEGT. CDR3 length equals 16 residues. V lost 4 bases, J lost 0 bases, and 10 bases lay in between.

This clonotype was recorded a few times. V is TRBV5-6 and J is TRBJ2-1; either TRBD1 or TRBD2 may supply D (5 bases each). The CDR3 runs 16 residues. V was pared by 0 bases and J by 2 bases, with 12 bases between. Per germline, CDR1 SGHDT and CDR2 YYEEEE. CDR3 in amino acids: CASSLGGQGAYNEQFF. As DNA, the CDR3 is TGTGCCAGCAGCTTGGGTGGGCAGGGAGCCTACAATGAGCAGTTCTTC.

This clonotype was seen at least ten times. The gene calls are TRBV6-6 and TRBJ1-5; D gene uncertain. Germline CDR1 MNHNY, CDR2 SVGAGI (reference sequence). V was shortened by 3 bases and J by 0 bases, with 12 bases between the two germline ends. The CDR3 has 16 amino acids. The CDR3 DNA sequence: TGTGCCAGCAGTTATAAAGTCGTGGGTAGCAATCAGCCCCAGCATTTT. This sequence encodes CASSYKVVGSNQPQHF.

This clonotype was seen repeatedly, ten times or more. V and J are TRBV3-1 and TRBJ2-5; tentatively, D is TRBD2 (5 bases). Trimming took off 0 bases at V and 5 bases at J, with 13 bases between the two ends. The germline V gene has CDR1 LGHDT and CDR2 YNNKEL (reference sequence). The CDR3 has 15 amino acids. For the CDR3, the DNA is TGTGCCAGCAGCCAAGATCTCCTAGGCGGGGAGACCCAGTACTTC. Protein: CASSQDLLGGETQYF.

Many counts were recorded for this clonotype. The V gene is TRBV12-3 or TRBV12-4, the J gene TRBJ2-2, with no clear D. The V and J ends lost 7 bases and 6 bases respectively, with 12 bases between them. The CDR3 sequence is 13 residues long. In DNA, the CDR3 is TGTGCCAGCATTGATTTGTGGTCCGGGGAGCTGTTTTTT. Translated, it gives CASIDLWSGELFF.

This clonotype was counted at least ten times. This rearrangement joins TRBV4-1 to TRBJ2-3; D is ambiguous. Germline loops: CDR1 MGHRA, CDR2 YSYEKL. The CDR3 loop spans 14 amino acids. The V and J ends lost 0 bases and 4 bases respectively, with 8 bases between them. This CDR3 is CASSQDPSPDTQYF. The CDR3, as DNA: TGCGCCAGCAGCCAAGATCCCAGCCCAGATACGCAGTATTTT.